The sample holds a few counts of the clone carrying this T cell receptor (beta chain). This entry is derived from a study of patients and donors after allogeneic stem cell transplantation. TCRdb re-derived calls from the RT-PCR reads in MiXCR, one entry per CDR3 protein. The data hold some 960,000 distinct CDR3 sequences, with about a sixth observed a single time. This CDR3 has 15 residues. The junction had 8 bases not matched to a gene; V was cut back by 5 bases and J by 9 bases. Germline V gene sequence: CDR1 SEHNR, CDR2 FQNEAQ (reference sequence). Specimen: blood, either unsorted or a sorted T cell fraction (not recorded which). The V and J genes are TRBV7-9 and TRBJ2-1; 12 bases match TRBD2. The sequence was obtained from a human donor who was either an allogeneic HSCT recipient or a stem cell or donor lymphocyte infusion donor (not recorded which). It is not recorded whose cells these are; they may come from a transplant donor. CDR3 sequence reads: CASSPSSGGEREQFF. In DNA form, the CDR3 reads TGTGCCAGCAGCCCTTCTAGCGGGGGGGAACGTGAGCAGTTCTTC.